Shown below are 23 T cell receptor beta chains from a single sample sequenced in a study of OX40 agonist ivuxolimab in advanced cancers. Assay used: immunoSEQ multiplex PCR; TCRdb lists only in-frame clones, some missing. The repertoire consists of 40,000 to 60,000 clones, with 79% occurring once and the leading ten covering under 2%. Sequences were derived from CD4+ or CD8+ T cells sorted from blood, sampled in a trial of the OX40 agonist ivuxolimab. Source of these receptors: an adult with an advanced solid tumor such as melanoma, head and neck, liver or kidney cancer.

The rearrangement links TRBV11-2 to TRBJ2-2, with 8 positions matching TRBD2. CDR3 size: 15 residues. V shed 5 bases and J 4 bases; nucleotides not matched to a gene: 6. CDR1 and CDR2 from the germline V gene are SGHAT and FQNNGV. The CDR3 DNA is TGTGCCAGCAGCCCAGGCCGGGGGGGCACCGGGGAGCTGTTTTTT. Amino acids: CASSPGRGGTGELFF.

The rearrangement uses TRBV6-1 and TRBJ1-6, with D perhaps TRBD1 (5 bases). Looked up from germline, CDR1 is MNHNS and CDR2 is SASEGT. V was pared by 1 base and J by 7 bases, with 17 bases between. The CDR3 has 17 amino acids. The CDR3 reads CASSEEGPYVRNSPLHF. CDR3 nucleotide sequence: TGTGCCAGCAGTGAAGAGGGGCCGTACGTCAGGAATTCACCCCTCCACTTT.

This clone showed up just a few times. The chain uses TRBV19 and TRBJ2-1; 14 bases match TRBD2. The CDR3 totals 14 residues. The ends lost 9 bases at V and 8 bases at J; junction bases unmatched: 6. Germline assignment: CDR1 LNHDA and CDR2 SQIVND (reference sequence). In DNA, the CDR3 is TGTGCCAGCCGGACTAGCGGGGGGAGGGATGAGCAGTTCTTC. The encoded protein is CASRTSGGRDEQFF.

The genes are TRBV29-1 and TRBJ2-1, with D unclear. Trimming stripped 2 bases from V and 2 bases from J, with 4 bases between. The CDR3 has 12 amino acids. Germline V gene lookup returns CDR1 SQVTM and CDR2 ANQGSEA. The CDR3, as DNA: TGCAGCGTTGAACCGGCCTACAATGAGCAGTTCTTC. Translation gives CSVEPAYNEQFF.

The CDR3 nucleotides read TGTGCCAGCAGCTTAACAGCCGGGACAGGGAAAAACATTCAGTACTTC. Residues: CASSLTAGTGKNIQYF. The V and J genes are TRBV7-3 and TRBJ2-4, with 9 nucleotides matching TRBD1. Trimming cost V 0 bases and J 4 bases; bases outside gene matches: 4. The CDR3 consists of 16 residues. Germline-derived CDR1 and CDR2 are SGHTA and FQGTGA.

This chain uses TRBV10-3 with TRBJ2-5; the D gene is possibly TRBD2 (6 bases). CDR1 is ENHRY, CDR2 SYGVKD, per germline. Trimming stripped 8 bases from V and 2 bases from J, with 18 bases between. The CDR3 is made up of 15 amino acids. Here the CDR3 DNA reads TGTGCCATCGGCACGCCTCCCGGGAGTCAAGAGACCCAGTACTTC. Amino acids: CAIGTPPGSQETQYF.

This rearrangement joins TRBV4-1 to TRBJ1-2; possibly TRBD1 for D (6 bases). This CDR3 region has 14 residues. Deletions cut 1 base from V and 5 bases from J, with 11 bases between. Germline CDR1 and CDR2: MGHRA and YSYEKL. CDR3: CASSQATGLYGYTF. The CDR3 DNA reads TGCGCCAGCAGCCAAGCGACAGGACTTTATGGCTACACCTTC.

The V and J genes are TRBV28 and TRBJ1-2; D is ambiguous. Trimming cost V 1 base and J 5 bases, with 8 bases left between them. Germline V gene data show CDR1 as MDHEN and CDR2 as SYDVKM. This CDR3 has 13 amino acids. The CDR3 DNA is TGTGCCAGCAGTTTATCGGTAGGGTATGGCTACACCTTC. It translates to CASSLSVGYGYTF.

A single count supports this clone. This chain's CDR3 is CASVAESTGELFF. Written as DNA, the CDR3 is TGCGCCAGCGTTGCCGAATCCACCGGGGAGCTGTTTTTT. The chain employs TRBV5-1 and TRBJ2-2; D is unclear. The CDR3 has 13 residues. V was pared by 7 bases and J by 4 bases, with 11 bases between. The germline V gene encodes CDR1 SGHRS and CDR2 YFSETQ.

The chain's CDR3 is CASSPKTGLSEAFF. The CDR3, as DNA: TGTGCCAGCTCACCTAAGACAGGACTATCTGAAGCTTTCTTT. The chain employs TRBV18 and TRBJ1-1; TRBD1 might be the D (6 bases). This CDR3 is 14 amino acids long. Deletions cut 3 bases from V and 6 bases from J, with 14 bases between. Germline V CDR1 and CDR2: KGHSH, LQKENI.

To note about this clone: Other DNA sequences in the same sample also yield this CDR3. The J gene is TRBJ2-7, the V gene TRBV6-1; D unresolved. CDR3 length: 8 amino acids. The V end lost 8 bases, the J end lost 6 bases, and 2 bases lay between the germline ends. CDR1 is MNHNS, CDR2 SASEGT, per germline. The CDR3 DNA sequence: TGTGCCAGCTCCGAGCAGTACTTC. It is translated as CASSEQYF.

The chain employs TRBV5-4 and TRBJ1-2; D perhaps matches TRBD1 (6 bases). The germline V gene encodes CDR1 SGHNT and CDR2 YYREEE (reference sequence). With 5 bases removed from V and 3 bases from J, the gap between germline ends came to 11 bases. CDR3 length equals 13 residues. CDR3 sequence reads: CASRETGDYGYTF. CDR3 nucleotide sequence: TGTGCCAGCAGGGAGACAGGAGACTATGGCTACACCTTC. Full variable domain (outside the CDR3, taken from reference TRBV5-4 and TRBJ1-2): ETGVTQSPTHLIKTRGQQVTLRCSSQSGHNTVSWYQQALGQGPQFIFQYYREEENGRGNFPPRFSGLQFPNYSSELNVNALELDDSALYLCASRETGDYGYTFGSGTRLTVV.

In this sample, this clone turned up a few times. The chain carries TRBV30 and TRBJ1-6, with 11 bases matching TRBD1. The J segment lost 9 bases and the V segment lost 3 bases, leaving 4 bases of the junction unmatched. Germline CDR1 is GTSNPN and CDR2 is SVGIG (reference sequence). CDR3 length: 14 residues. The CDR3 DNA is TGTGCCTGGAGGGGGACAGGGGGAGGTTCACCCCTCCACTTT. Residues: CAWRGTGGGSPLHF.

The rearrangement joins TRBV21-1 to TRBJ1-5; the D call in the table, TRBD1, was not verified against the DNA. TRBV21-1 is termed a pseudogene. The CDR3 consists of 14 residues. This CDR3 is CASSMGQSNQPQHF. The CDR3 bases are TGTGCCAGCAGCATGGGACAGAGCAATCAGCCCCAGCATTTT.

The V call is TRBV7-2, the J call TRBJ1-2; no clear D. The length of the CDR3 is 15 residues. The ends were cut back, 1 base at V and 0 bases at J, with 9 bases in the middle. Germline lookup yields CDR1 SGHTA and CDR2 FQGNSA. The CDR3 DNA reads TGTGCCAGCAGCTTAGAGGCAGCCCCTAACTATGGCTACACCTTC. This translates into CASSLEAAPNYGYTF.

The CDR3 reads CASRGGNYGYTF. Written as DNA, the CDR3 is TGTGCCAGCAGGGGAGGGAACTATGGCTACACCTTC. The V gene is TRBV6-5, the J gene TRBJ1-2; D unresolved. The length of the CDR3 is 12 residues. The V end lost 6 bases, the J end lost 2 bases, and 7 bases lay between the germline ends. Germline V gene lookup returns CDR1 MNHEY and CDR2 SVGAGI.

This clone was detected a few times. The chain couples TRBV4-1 to TRBJ2-3; D is uncertain. There are 17 residues in the CDR3. CDR1 is MGHRA, CDR2 YSYEKL, per germline. V lost 0 bases, J lost 4 bases, and 17 bases lay in between. CDR3 sequence: CASSQDLWLLGSDTQYF. CDR3 DNA: TGCGCCAGCAGCCAAGATCTCTGGCTTCTGGGGTCAGATACGCAGTATTTT.

This sequence joins TRBV7-3 and TRBJ2-2; 7 nucleotides match TRBD2. CDR3 length equals 15 residues. V was clipped by 2 bases and J by 7 bases; unmatched bases: 7. Germline-derived CDR1 and CDR2 are SGHTA and FQGTGA. The CDR3: CASSLQRGAGGELFF. The CDR3 DNA reads as TGTGCCAGCAGCTTACAGCGGGGCGCGGGCGGGGAGCTGTTTTTT.

The V gene is TRBV7-2, the J gene TRBJ1-1; D not certain. The germline gives CDR1 SGHTA, CDR2 FQGNSA. Trimming shortened V by 4 bases and J by 0 bases, and 6 bases separated the two germline ends. The CDR3 is 13 amino acids. CDR3 DNA sequence: TGTGCCAGCAGCTCTTATTTGAACACTGAAGCTTTCTTT. Translation: CASSSYLNTEAFF.

This chain joins TRBV7-2 and TRBJ2-2; 10 bases line up with TRBD1. The CDR3 has 14 amino acids. CDR1 is SGHTA and CDR2 is FQGNSA in the germline V gene. V lost 6 bases and J lost 8; bases outside the gene matches: 6. This CDR3 reads CASSPTGGVGELFF. CDR3 nucleotides: TGTGCCAGCAGTCCGACAGGGGGCGTGGGGGAGCTGTTTTTT.

The chain recombines TRBV7-2 with TRBJ2-5; D gene uncertain. V lost 6 bases and J lost 5, with 7 bases in between. The CDR3 totals 11 residues. CDR1 and CDR2 (germline): SGHTA, FQGNSA. DNA for the CDR3: TGTGCCAGCAGTGCCGGTGAGACCCAGTACTTC. Translated, it gives CASSAGETQYF.

This chain uses TRBV5-4 with TRBJ1-3; possibly TRBD1 for D (6 bases). CDR1 and CDR2 from the germline V gene are SGHNT and YYREEE (reference sequence). This CDR3 comprises 15 residues. V lost 3 bases, J lost 5 bases, and 15 bases lay in between. The CDR3, as DNA: TGTGCCAGCAGCTCAGCCACAGGGTCCCGAAACACCATATATTTT. Translating gives CASSSATGSRNTIYF. Combining the CDR3 with reference TRBV5-4 and TRBJ1-3 gives the whole variable domain ETGVTQSPTHLIKTRGQQVTLRCSSQSGHNTVSWYQQALGQGPQFIFQYYREEENGRGNFPPRFSGLQFPNYSSELNVNALELDDSALYLCASSSATGSRNTIYFGEGSWLTVV.

The V and J genes are TRBV30 and TRBJ1-1; D is perhaps TRBD1 (5 bases). There are 13 residues in the CDR3. Deletions cut 4 bases from V and 1 base from J, with 10 bases between. CDR1 is GTSNPN, CDR2 SVGIG, per germline (reference sequence). As DNA, the CDR3 is TGTGCCTGGACAGGGCGTGGGAACACTGAAGCTTTCTTT. It yields the protein CAWTGRGNTEAFF. Using reference TRBV30 and TRBJ1-1 for the parts outside the CDR3, the full variable domain is SQTIHQWPATLVQPVGSPLSLECTVEGTSNPNLYWYRQAAGRGLQLLFYSVGIGQISSEVPQNLSASRPQDRQFILSSKKLLLSDSGFYLCAWTGRGNTEAFFGQGTRLTVV.